This is a list of T cell receptor beta chains from one sample in a study of response to subunit inactivated influenza vaccine. TCRdb itself ran the RT-PCR reads through MiXCR, one entry per CDR3 protein. The data hold 500,000 to 600,000 distinct CDR3 sequences, with 16% observed a single time. Specimen: CD4+ T cells sorted from PBMCs, collected about 23 months after vaccination. The receptors derive from a man aged 50 to 75 who received an inactivated influenza vaccine. The CDR3 runs from the conserved cysteine through the conserved F or W.

v_gene	j_gene	CDR3aa
TRBV20-1	TRBJ1-2	CSARIIHRGKDGYTF
TRBV6-5	TRBJ1-1	CASSYSAGHRGTEAFF
TRBV21-1	TRBJ1-1	CASSKADRGRMNTEAFF
TRBV5-8	TRBJ1-6	CASSLDGGTNSPLHF
TRBV10-2	TRBJ1-2	CASSSTDRNYGYTF
TRBV6-5	TRBJ2-5	CASSYSQGGLETQYF
TRBV11-2	TRBJ2-1	CASSRESGGLSYNEQFF
TRBV7-9	TRBJ2-3	CASSLFGIADTQYF
TRBV12-3/TRBV12-4	TRBJ2-3	CASRLGGAQYF
TRBV5-1	TRBJ2-7	CASSLVTYSYEQYF
TRBV3-1	TRBJ2-1	CASSLGQGLGEQFF
TRBV5-6	TRBJ1-2	CASSLIQRLTEF
TRBV20-1	TRBJ2-7	CSARDPGQGAYNEQYF
TRBV6-6	TRBJ2-5	CTSSYRETQYF
TRBV29-1	TRBJ2-3	CSVGGSGDTQYF
TRBV7-9	TRBJ2-7	CASSLGQYSYEQYF
TRBV5-1	TRBJ2-7	CASSPGQALSYEQYF
TRBV27	TRBJ2-4	CASSNYRGRTTISAKNIQYF
TRBV19	TRBJ2-1	CASSIGQNFGDEQFF
TRBV5-6	TRBJ1-2	CASSLAGSHYGYTF
TRBV28	TRBJ2-1	CASSSFPRVRGRVSYNEQFF
TRBV6-1	TRBJ1-5	CASSLQGGFENQPQHF
TRBV4-3	TRBJ2-2	CASSQYPGQGAPGELFF
TRBV12-3/TRBV12-4	TRBJ1-4	CASSRGTSATNEKLFF
TRBV7-9	TRBJ2-2	CASSPGRGTGELFF
TRBV7-8	TRBJ1-3	CASSPLGRTISGNTIYF
TRBV12-3/TRBV12-4	TRBJ2-7	CASSFAGQAYEQYF
TRBV11-2	TRBJ2-2	CASSLAWGVYGELFF
TRBV7-2	TRBJ2-3	CASRPGLADTQYF
TRBV28	TRBJ2-7	CASSSPGHLYEQYF
TRBV24-1	TRBJ2-2	CATSDVSSGRAPGELFF
TRBV10-3	TRBJ1-1	CAISESGLLDTEAFF
TRBV20-1	TRBJ1-6	CSARRSGSSYNSPLHF
TRBV20-1	TRBJ2-3	CSARTKTRRGTDTQYF
TRBV20-1	TRBJ2-3	CSARALYIDTQYF
TRBV20-1	TRBJ2-3	CSARDPASGSADTQYF
TRBV4-1	TRBJ1-3	CASSQDRSGGAYTIYF
TRBV4-3	TRBJ1-1	CASSQDLGLGNTEAFF
TRBV18	TRBJ2-7	CASSPHQGLHTKQYF
TRBV6-2/TRBV6-3	TRBJ1-4	CASSYRGLGEKLFF
TRBV18	TRBJ2-2	CASSPWRTGELFF
TRBV29-1	TRBJ2-3	CSVESPDTQYF
TRBV5-1	TRBJ2-1	CASSLVAGGPYNEQFF
TRBV3-1	TRBJ2-7	CASSQDRGRQYF
TRBV9	TRBJ1-1	CASSVGQTNTEAFF
TRBV5-1	TRBJ2-1	CASRNPLGRLWNEQFF
TRBV20-1	TRBJ2-3	CSAKGLAGAVDTQYF
TRBV6-2/TRBV6-3	TRBJ2-7	CASSYSSGRTDYEQYF
TRBV4-2	TRBJ1-5	CASSQAPGQTKNQPQHF
TRBV27	TRBJ2-1	CASSLFPSGSVEFF
TRBV7-9	TRBJ1-3	CASSLWGENTIYF